The 3 T cell receptor beta chains below come from one sample, sequenced in a study of blood T cell repertoires in COVID-19. Only in-frame clones appear in the TCRdb table, and some are missing; sequencing was by immunoSEQ multiplex PCR. Found here are some 170,000 clones, roughly 84% of them singletons; the top ten hold about 1.2%. Sequencing input: PBMCs or T cells enriched from blood (not recorded which). Receptors originate from a human donor with acute COVID-19. The donor label of this sample is uncertain.

This CDR3 is CATSRDPRDSSPDEQFF. The CDR3 DNA reads TGTGCCACCAGCAGAGATCCCCGGGACTCCTCCCCGGATGAGCAGTTCTTC. The chain has TRBV15 and TRBJ2-1; possibly TRBD2 for D (6 bases). The V and J ends lost 0 bases and 8 bases respectively, with 20 bases between them. From germline, CDR1 is LNHNV and CDR2 YYDKDF (reference sequence). This CDR3 region has 17 residues. The variable domain in full, completed from reference TRBV15 and TRBJ2-1, reads DAMVIQNPRYQVTQFGKPVTLSCSQTLNHNVMYWYQQKSSQAPKLLFHYYDKDFNNEADTPDNFQSRRPNTSFCFLDIRSPGLGDTAMYLCATSRDPRDSSPDEQFFGPGTRLTVL.

A few counts support this clone. The chain employs TRBV6-5 and TRBJ2-7; TRBD1 matches at 10 bases. The CDR3 contains 15 residues. From germline, CDR1 is MNHEY and CDR2 SVGAGI. V shed 2 bases and J 4 bases; nucleotides not matched to a gene: 5. CDR3 residues: CASSYATGGQYEQYF. In DNA, the CDR3 is TGTGCCAGCAGTTACGCGACAGGGGGCCAGTACGAGCAGTACTTC.

The chain combines TRBV10-1 with TRBJ2-2; 8 bases line up with TRBD1. The germline CDR1 and CDR2 sequences are WNHNN and SYGVQD (reference sequence). V dropped 5 bases and J dropped 6; count of bases not matched to a gene: 11. The CDR3 spans 16 residues. CDR3 sequence reads: CASSPAGQGVPGELFF. DNA of the CDR3: TGCGCCAGCAGTCCGGCTGGACAGGGAGTACCCGGGGAGCTGTTTTTT.